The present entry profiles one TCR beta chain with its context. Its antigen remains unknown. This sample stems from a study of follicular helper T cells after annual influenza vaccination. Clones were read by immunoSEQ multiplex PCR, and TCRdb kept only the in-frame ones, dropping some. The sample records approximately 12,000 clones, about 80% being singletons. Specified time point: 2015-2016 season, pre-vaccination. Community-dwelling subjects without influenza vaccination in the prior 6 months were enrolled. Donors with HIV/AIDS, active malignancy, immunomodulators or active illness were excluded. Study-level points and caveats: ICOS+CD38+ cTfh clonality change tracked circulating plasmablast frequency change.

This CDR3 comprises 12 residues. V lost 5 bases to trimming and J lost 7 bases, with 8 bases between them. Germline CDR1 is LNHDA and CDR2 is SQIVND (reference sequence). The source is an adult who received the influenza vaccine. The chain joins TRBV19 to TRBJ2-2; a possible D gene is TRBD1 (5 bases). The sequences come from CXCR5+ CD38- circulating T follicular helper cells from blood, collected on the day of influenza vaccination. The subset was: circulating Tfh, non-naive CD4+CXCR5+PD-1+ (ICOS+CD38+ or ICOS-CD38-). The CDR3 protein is CASSFQGGELFF. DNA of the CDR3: TGTGCCAGTAGTTTCCAGGGCGGGGAGCTGTTTTTT.